There are many counts of the clone carrying this T cell receptor beta chain. Its antigen is undetermined. This entry is derived from a study of early T cells in non-severe SARS-CoV-2 infection. Study information: Sequenced material consisted of bulk RNA (from unsorted whole blood), and chains were unpaired. Study results and caveats: Reliance on VDJdb matching favored anti-spike CD8 responses; private and CD4 specificities were missed.

Individually, cDNA molecules had unique molecular identifiers attached to them. TCRdb analysed the 5' RACE reads with MiXCR anew, one entry per CDR3 protein. The data show about 50,000 distinct CDR3 sequences, with less than 10% seen just once and 4% to 5.5% held by the top ten. Trimming pared 3 bases from V and 1 base from J, leaving 4 bases between. The CDR3 extends over 13 amino acids. Germline CDR1 reads SGHAT; CDR2 reads FQNNGV. This TCR was recovered from an adult who was a healthcare worker with PCR-confirmed SARS-CoV-2 infection or an uninfected control (not recorded which). This chain joins TRBV11-2 and TRBJ1-5; the D is unclear. This specimen was whole blood, taken at baseline. The DNA of the CDR3 is TGTGCCAGCAGCTTTGAGAGCAATCAGCCCCAGCATTTT. This sequence encodes CASSFESNQPQHF.